Shown below are 28 T cell receptor beta chains from a single sample sequenced in a study of CD8+CD57+ T cells in acquired aplastic anemia. Researchers used genomic DNA as the template to profile TCR beta VDJ and CDR3. TCRdb analysed the reads with MiXCR anew, one entry per CDR3 protein. Here the sample spans hundreds of thousands of distinct CDR3 sequences, roughly 34% being singletons. Patients chosen for sequencing had CD8+CD57+ cells that had expanded, as shown by flow cytometry. Sequenced material: sorted CD4+, CD8+, or CD8+CD57+ T cells (not recorded which) from PBMCs. These receptors were taken from a human donor with aplastic anemia.

This clonotype was found many times. One base away lies a much larger clone, so this may be a sequencing read error. The final CDR3 position lacks the conserved phenylalanine or tryptophan, pointing to a likely read error. The V call is TRBV25-1, the J call TRBJ1-2, with TRBD1 as a possible D gene (5 bases). Trimming shortened V by 2 bases and J by 3 bases, and 10 bases separated the two germline ends. The V gene's germline CDR1 is MGHDK and CDR2 SYGVNS. The CDR3 consists of 14 residues. The CDR3 sequence: CASSEPGTHYGYTL. As DNA, the CDR3 is TGTGCCAGCAGTGAACCAGGGACTCACTATGGCTACACCCTC.

The rearrangement links TRBV20-1 to TRBJ2-1; 8 positions agree with TRBD2. Looked up from germline, CDR1 is DFQATT and CDR2 is SNEGSKA (reference sequence). The V and J ends lost 0 bases and 4 bases, in that order; junction bases with no gene match: 2. The CDR3 consists of 14 residues. The CDR3 region is CSARDSGSYNEQFF. The DNA of the CDR3 is TGCAGTGCTAGAGACAGCGGGAGTTACAATGAGCAGTTCTTC.

This clonotype was seen repeatedly, ten times or more. The chain couples TRBV7-9 to TRBJ2-7; 9 nucleotides agree with TRBD1. The trim removed 5 bases at V and 6 bases at J, leaving 8 bases unmatched. The CDR3 runs to 14 residues. Germline CDR1 SEHNR, CDR2 FQNEAQ (reference sequence). The CDR3, as DNA: TGTGCCAGCAGCCGAAGGGGACAGGGTGGCGAGCAGTACTTC. Encoded protein: CASSRRGQGGEQYF.

The gene calls are TRBV13 and TRBJ1-4; D not resolved. V was trimmed by 4 bases and J by 5 bases, leaving 11 bases between them. Germline CDR1 is PRHDT and CDR2 is FYEKMQ (reference sequence). This CDR3 comprises 14 residues. CDR3 residues: CASSWGSGNEKLFF. In DNA, the CDR3 is TGTGCCAGCAGCTGGGGATCTGGGAATGAAAAACTGTTTTTT. Based on the CDR3 plus reference TRBV13 and TRBJ1-4, the full variable domain is AAGVIQSPRHLIKEKRETATLKCYPIPRHDTVYWYQQGPGQDPQFLISFYEKMQSDKGSIPDRFSAQQFSDYHSELNMSSLELGDSALYFCASSWGSGNEKLFFGSGTQLSVL.

The table lists this clonotype with many counts. The chain joins TRBV7-2 to TRBJ1-6; 9 bases are shared with TRBD1. With 5 bases clipped from V and 10 bases from J, the junction kept 6 bases outside the gene matches. The CDR3 has 14 amino acids. In germline, CDR1 is SGHTA, CDR2 FQGNSA. CDR3 in DNA: TGTGCCAGCAGCGGCGGGACAGGGTCCTCACCCCTCCACTTT. This encodes CASSGGTGSSPLHF.

This chain uses TRBV20-1 with TRBJ2-7; a possible D gene is TRBD2 (5 bases). The CDR3 runs to 14 residues. The V and J ends lost 5 bases and 3 bases respectively, with 17 bases between them. In germline, CDR1 is DFQATT, CDR2 SNEGSKA (reference sequence). CDR3 coding DNA: TGCAGTGCTGCCACTAGTTCCCTCTACTACGAGCAGTACTTC. Protein product: CSAATSSLYYEQYF.

The chain is built from TRBV15 and TRBJ1-6; D unclear. Per the germline V gene, CDR1 is LNHNV and CDR2 is YYDKDF (reference sequence). The V end was cut by 2 bases, the J end by 7 bases, with 12 bases between. The CDR3 loop spans 15 amino acids. This CDR3 reads CATSRSHGPNSPLHF. CDR3 DNA sequence: TGTGCCACCAGCAGATCCCACGGGCCGAATTCACCCCTCCACTTT.

The V and J genes are TRBV11-2 and TRBJ2-7; TRBD2 agrees at 12 bases. The J call may be mistaken, given a closer DNA end match to TRBJ2-1. The CDR3 is 17 residues long. CDR1 is SGHAT and CDR2 is FQNNGV in the germline V gene. CDR3 nucleotide sequence: TGTGCCAGCAGCTTAGAGGCAGGGACTAGCGGGCACAATGAGCAGTTCTTC. Translating gives CASSLEAGTSGHNEQFF.

V usage is TRBV7-9 and J usage is TRBJ1-2; D may be TRBD1 (6 bases). Germline values: CDR1 SEHNR, CDR2 FQNEAQ (reference sequence). Trimming shortened V by 8 bases and J by 8 bases, and 12 bases separated the two germline ends. This CDR3 spans 11 amino acids. CDR3 protein: CASQGRWGYTF. The CDR3 nucleotides are TGTGCCAGCCAGGGGCGCTGGGGCTACACCTTC.

This clonotype has a count of ten or more. The chain has TRBV7-3 and TRBJ2-1; 7 bases align to TRBD1. The CDR3 extends over 13 amino acids. V shed 4 bases, J shed 5 bases, and the junction held 2 bases outside the gene matches. CDR1 and CDR2 (germline): SGHTA, FQGTGA. CDR3 sequence reads: CASSSGQNNEQFF. CDR3 DNA: TGTGCCAGCAGCTCGGGACAGAACAATGAGCAGTTCTTC.

This clonotype was seen repeatedly, ten times or more. This chain uses TRBV2 with TRBJ2-7; D not resolved. Per the germline V gene, CDR1 is SNHLY and CDR2 is FYNNEI. The CDR3 consists of 13 residues. Trimming removed 8 bases at V and 4 bases at J, with 15 bases between. CDR3 in amino acids: CASSTRSQYEQYF. CDR3 bases: TGTGCCAGCTCAACACGGTCACAATACGAGCAGTACTTC.

This clonotype was recorded at least ten times. The chain is built from TRBV5-8 and TRBJ1-6; unclear D gene. CDR3 size: 14 residues. V was clipped by 0 bases and J by 7 bases, with 8 bases between them. The germline CDR1 and CDR2 sequences are SGHTS and YDEGEE. The CDR3 DNA reads TGTGCCAGCAGCTTGGTCGCTGAAAATTCACCCCTCCACTTT. This translates into CASSLVAENSPLHF.

Ten or more counts support this clonotype. V is TRBV19 and J is TRBJ1-2; possible D gene TRBD1, 5 bases. The germline V and J ends were trimmed by 7 bases and 8 bases, with 20 bases remaining between them. Germline V gene sequence: CDR1 LNHDA, CDR2 SQIVND (reference sequence). This CDR3 contains 14 residues. The CDR3 is CASTPPPGAGGYTF. The CDR3 DNA is TGTGCCAGTACCCCACCCCCGGGAGCAGGGGGCTACACCTTC.

This clonotype showed up just a few times. This chain uses TRBV2 with TRBJ1-1, with D maybe TRBD1 (6 bases). Germline assignment: CDR1 SNHLY and CDR2 FYNNEI. Trimming took 6 bases from V and 0 from J, leaving 17 bases between them. This CDR3 is built from 16 residues. CDR3 nucleotide sequence: TGTGCCAGCAGCCAAGTGGTAGGACAGCTGAACACTGAAGCTTTCTTT. It codes for CASSQVVGQLNTEAFF.

The chain joins TRBV5-5 to TRBJ2-7; D is unclear. Per germline, CDR1 SGHKS and CDR2 YYEKEE (reference sequence). The V gene lost 4 bases and the J gene lost 7 bases, with 24 bases spanning the gap. This CDR3 has 16 residues. CDR3 sequence: CASSVPRRITGWEQYF. DNA of the CDR3: TGTGCCAGCAGCGTGCCTAGAAGGATTACGGGCTGGGAGCAGTACTTC.

This clonotype was recorded many times. V is TRBV12-3 or TRBV12-4 and J is TRBJ1-5, with no clear D. V was pared by 2 bases and J by 7 bases, with 9 bases between. The CDR3 loop spans 13 amino acids. In DNA form, the CDR3 reads TGTGCCAGCAGTTTAACGCGGGAACAGCCCCAGCATTTT. Protein product: CASSLTREQPQHF.

The rearrangement joins TRBV20-1 to TRBJ1-5, with D tentatively TRBD1 (5 bases). Germline V lookup: CDR1 DFQATT, CDR2 SNEGSKA (reference sequence). The CDR3 is made up of 16 amino acids. V gave up 0 bases and J gave up 3 bases, with 15 bases separating them. The CDR3 bases are TGCAGTGCTAGAGATCTTGGCAGGGAGTTCAATCAGCCCCAGCATTTT. It yields the protein CSARDLGREFNQPQHF.

There are many counts of this clonotype. One junction end does not reproduce the germline sequence, and a read error may be involved. The CDR3 DNA follows: TGTGCCAGCAGTATAGCGGGACAGGCCGGCAATCAGCCCCAGCATTTT. Protein: CASSIAGQAGNQPQHF. The chain uses TRBV12-3 or TRBV12-4 and TRBJ1-5; 8 bases match TRBD1. The CDR3 runs to 16 residues.

In DNA, the CDR3 is TGTGCCAGCAGTTTAGCGGGAGGGCCATTCAATGAGCAGTTCTTC. It yields the protein CASSLAGGPFNEQFF. This chain joins TRBV12-3 or TRBV12-4 and TRBJ2-1; 7 bases are a match to TRBD2. After removal of 0 bases from V and 6 bases from J, the junction contained 5 bases not matched to a gene. The CDR3 consists of 15 residues.

This clonotype appeared a few times. This clone may be a read error of a much larger clone one base away. The chain employs TRBV2 and TRBJ2-7; 9 bases agree with TRBD1. Germline lookup yields CDR1 SNHLY and CDR2 FYNNEI. The CDR3 has 14 amino acids. The CDR3 loop is CPSSRDREAHEQYF. In nucleotides, the CDR3 is TGTCCCAGCAGCCGGGACAGGGAGGCCCACGAGCAGTACTTC.

The chain combines TRBV19 with TRBJ1-5; D is undetermined. CDR3 length: 16 residues. Germline CDR1 LNHDA, CDR2 SQIVND (reference sequence). The germline V and J ends were trimmed by 4 bases and 7 bases, with 20 bases remaining between them. The DNA of the CDR3 is TGTGCCAGTAGTAGACTCACGTTGGGAAGCGACCAGCCCCAGCATTTT. It yields the protein CASSRLTLGSDQPQHF. The whole variable domain, remainder taken from reference TRBV19 and TRBJ1-5, is DGGITQSPKYLFRKEGQNVTLSCEQNLNHDAMYWYRQDPGQGLRLIYYSQIVNDFQKGDIAEGYSVSREKKESFPLTVTSAQKNPTAFYLCASSRLTLGSDQPQHFGDGTRLSIL.

There are many counts of this clonotype. The gene calls are TRBV19 and TRBJ1-2, with D tentatively TRBD1 (5 bases). The CDR3 is 13 amino acids. V gave up 5 bases and J gave up 7 bases, with 14 bases separating them. CDR1 LNHDA and CDR2 SQIVND come from the germline V gene (reference sequence). The CDR3 here is CASSPRGTSGYTF. CDR3 nucleotide sequence: TGTGCCAGTAGTCCACGGGGGACCAGTGGCTACACCTTC.

This clonotype was counted between two and nine times. The chain combines TRBV4-1 with TRBJ1-1; no clear D. Germline CDR1 reads MGHRA; CDR2 reads YSYEKL. Trimming pared 4 bases from V and 1 base from J, leaving 10 bases between. The CDR3 has 14 amino acids. This CDR3 is CASSRARGNTEAFF. Written as DNA, the CDR3 is TGCGCCAGCAGCCGAGCGAGAGGGAACACTGAAGCTTTCTTT.

The chain is built from TRBV30 and TRBJ2-7; no definite D call. The CDR3 is 11 residues long. The V end was cut by 0 bases, the J end by 9 bases, with 9 bases between. The germline CDR1 and CDR2 sequences are GTSNPN and SVGIG (reference sequence). CDR3 nucleotides: TGTGCCTGGAGTGTCGTTAGTGCGCAGTACTTC. Translated: CAWSVVSAQYF. Drawing the rest from reference TRBV30 and TRBJ2-7, the complete variable domain is SQTIHQWPATLVQPVGSPLSLECTVEGTSNPNLYWYRQAAGRGLQLLFYSVGIGQISSEVPQNLSASRPQDRQFILSSKKLLLSDSGFYLCAWSVVSAQYFGPGTRLTVT.

This clonotype was seen at least ten times. The chain joins TRBV10-3 to TRBJ1-2; 7 nucleotides agree with TRBD1. CDR3 length: 15 residues. Losses at the gene ends were 2 bases for V and 0 bases for J; bases not matched to a gene: 3. Germline values: CDR1 ENHRY, CDR2 SYGVKD. CDR3 bases: TGTGCCATCAGTGAGCGGACAGGAGCTAACTATGGCTACACCTTC. Translation: CAISERTGANYGYTF.

This clonotype was observed a few times. The V call is TRBV5-6, the J call TRBJ1-1; unclear D gene. Germline V lookup: CDR1 SGHDT, CDR2 YYEEEE. With 6 bases removed from V and 0 bases from J, the gap between germline ends came to 12 bases. This CDR3 comprises 14 residues. This CDR3 reads CASTIGIMNTEAFF. CDR3 nucleotide sequence: TGTGCCAGCACGATAGGCATAATGAACACTGAAGCTTTCTTT.

The chain couples TRBV25-1 to TRBJ2-7; D may be TRBD2 (5 bases). The length of the CDR3 is 15 residues. From germline, CDR1 is MGHDK and CDR2 SYGVNS. V gave up 0 bases and J gave up 4 bases, with 13 bases separating them. CDR3 coding DNA: TGTGCCAGCAGTGAATATAGGACTGTTACTTACGAGCAGTACTTC. Its translation is CASSEYRTVTYEQYF.

This chain connects TRBV6-1 to TRBJ2-7; D not resolved. The germline V and J ends were trimmed by 5 bases and 3 bases, with 14 bases remaining between them. CDR1 is MNHNS, CDR2 SASEGT, per germline. CDR3 size: 14 residues. The CDR3 DNA reads as TGTGCCAGCAGTAAGAGCTCGGACCTCTACGAGCAGTACTTC. It is translated as CASSKSSDLYEQYF.